A single sample is the source of the 18 T cell receptor beta chains below, sequenced in a study of cytomegalovirus exposure and HLA in healthy donors. Primers for the PCR totalled 60 Vbeta and 13 Jbeta. Profiling relied on immunoSEQ multiplex PCR, and the TCRdb table lists in-frame clones only, not all of them. This sample has about 140,000 clones, with approximately 79% found just once. Material: PBMCs. The receptors were gathered from a man aged 40-49 years in good health and CMV-seropositive.

This clone has only one observation. The chain combines TRBV27 with TRBJ1-2, with 8 nucleotides matching TRBD1. Per germline, CDR1 MNHEY and CDR2 SMNVEV (reference sequence). This CDR3 is built from 13 residues. Trimming at V came to 6 bases and at J to 4 bases, leaving 4 bases not matched to a gene. The CDR3 DNA reads as TGTGCCAGCAGCTGGGACAGGTTCTATGGCTACACCTTC. Translating it yields CASSWDRFYGYTF.

The gene calls are TRBV4-2 and TRBJ1-2, with 7 positions matching TRBD1. Trimming at V came to 1 base and at J to 4 bases, leaving 6 bases not matched to a gene. Germline CDR1 reads LGHNA; CDR2 reads YNFKEQ. The CDR3 covers 15 residues. The CDR3 loop is CASSQASTGLYGYTF. CDR3 DNA sequence: TGTGCCAGCAGCCAAGCCTCGACAGGGCTCTATGGCTACACCTTC.

This clone was seen a few times. The chain uses TRBV5-1 and TRBJ1-1, with TRBD1 as a possible D gene (6 bases). CDR1 SGHRS and CDR2 YFSETQ come from the germline V gene. The CDR3 spans 13 residues. The V and J ends lost 3 bases and 5 bases respectively, with 11 bases between them. CDR3 residues: CASSWVTGTEAFF. The CDR3, as DNA: TGCGCCAGCAGCTGGGTTACAGGGACTGAAGCTTTCTTT.

The rearrangement links TRBV15 to TRBJ2-5; TRBD2 aligns across 7 bases. V was pared by 1 base and J by 11 bases, with 16 bases of the junction left unmatched. CDR1 and CDR2 from the germline V gene are LNHNV and YYDKDF (reference sequence). The CDR3 extends over 16 amino acids. In DNA, the CDR3 is TGTGCCACCAGCAGAGGGACTATCGCGGGAGCGGGTGAGCAGTACTTC. Translated: CATSRGTIAGAGEQYF.

The V and J genes are TRBV6-6 and TRBJ2-1; 12 nucleotides match TRBD2. This CDR3 is 14 amino acids long. J was trimmed by 11 bases and V by 5 bases; bases with no gene match: 7. CDR1 and CDR2 from the germline V gene are MNHNY and SVGAGI (reference sequence). CDR3: CASSASSGRAQQFF. CDR3 bases: TGTGCCAGCAGTGCGTCTAGCGGGAGGGCCCAGCAGTTCTTC.

This clone was recorded a few times. The same CDR3 arises from other DNA sequences in this sample as well. The chain carries TRBV30 and TRBJ2-2, with TRBD2 identical over 10 bases. The CDR3 has 14 residues. V trimming: 3 bases; J trimming: 2 bases; junction bases outside the gene matches: 0. The germline CDR1 and CDR2 sequences are GTSNPN and SVGIG (reference sequence). CDR3 in DNA: TGTGCCTGGAGACTAGCGGGAAACACCGGGGAGCTGTTTTTT. Its protein is CAWRLAGNTGELFF.

CDR3 in amino acids: CASSVGTGAGEKLFF. In DNA, the CDR3 is TGTGCCAGCAGCGTAGGGACAGGGGCAGGTGAAAAACTGTTTTTT. The V call is TRBV9, the J call TRBJ1-4, with TRBD1 matching 9 bases. The CDR3 loop spans 15 amino acids. After removal of 0 bases from V and 7 bases from J, the junction contained 4 bases not matched to a gene. Germline CDR1 SGDLS, CDR2 YYNGEE.

V usage is TRBV5-8 and J usage is TRBJ2-7, with 7 bases identical to TRBD1. The CDR3 loop spans 15 amino acids. In germline, CDR1 is SGHTS, CDR2 YDEGEE. V lost 6 bases, J lost 1 base, and 10 bases stayed unmatched. CDR3 coding DNA: TGTGCCAGCATCTTAATACCAGGGGGTTCCTACGAGCAGTACTTC. This gives the protein CASILIPGGSYEQYF. Full variable domain (outside the CDR3, taken from reference TRBV5-8 and TRBJ2-7): EAGVTQSPTHLIKTRGQQATLRCSPISGHTSVYWYQQALGLGLQFLLWYDEGEERNRGNFPPRFSGRQFPNYSSELNVNALELEDSALYLCASILIPGGSYEQYFGPGTRLTVT.

J is TRBJ1-1 and V is TRBV5-1, with D maybe TRBD1 (5 bases). Trimming took 5 bases from V and 1 from J, leaving 15 bases between them. The CDR3 contains 15 residues. CDR1 and CDR2 (germline): SGHRS, YFSETQ. Written as DNA, the CDR3 is TGCGCCAGCAGACTGGTGGGACTCACGAACACTGAAGCTTTCTTT. Encoded protein: CASRLVGLTNTEAFF.

This clone has only a few counts. The chain has TRBV19 and TRBJ2-2; possible D gene TRBD2, 5 bases. This CDR3 region has 14 residues. Germline V gene sequence: CDR1 LNHDA, CDR2 SQIVND (reference sequence). Trimming took 2 bases from V and 6 from J, leaving 10 bases between them. The CDR3 loop is CASSIIGESGELFF. CDR3 coding DNA: TGTGCCAGTAGTATAATTGGGGAGTCCGGGGAGCTGTTTTTT.

The chain uses TRBV7-8 and TRBJ2-5; unclear D gene. From germline, CDR1 is SGHVS and CDR2 FQNEAQ. V lost 2 bases and J lost 2, with 6 bases in between. This CDR3 has 13 residues. The CDR3 region has the DNA TGTGCCAGCAGCTTAAGGCGGCAAGAGACCCAGTACTTC. Translation: CASSLRRQETQYF.

The chain links TRBV7-8 to TRBJ2-4; D not certain. V shed 5 bases and J shed 0 bases, with 14 bases lying between them. The CDR3 totals 16 residues. CDR1 is SGHVS and CDR2 is FQNEAQ in the germline V gene. CDR3 region: CASSAPRGLAKNIQYF. The DNA for the CDR3 is TGTGCCAGCAGCGCTCCCCGAGGCTTAGCCAAAAACATTCAGTACTTC.

The V gene is TRBV19, the J gene TRBJ2-1; D is undetermined. The V end lost 3 bases, the J end lost 4 bases, and 10 bases lay between the germline ends. CDR3 length: 14 residues. Germline loops: CDR1 LNHDA, CDR2 SQIVND (reference sequence). Here the CDR3 reads CASSIIFGYNEQFF. The CDR3 DNA follows: TGTGCCAGTAGTATCATCTTCGGTTACAATGAGCAGTTCTTC.

The gene calls are TRBV11-3 and TRBJ2-1; the D gene is possibly TRBD2 (5 bases). The CDR3 covers 15 residues. Germline assignment: CDR1 SGHNT and CDR2 YENEEA. The V gene lost 1 base and the J gene lost 2 bases, with 9 bases spanning the gap. The CDR3 DNA follows: TGTGCCAGCAGCTTAGCGGGAAGCACCTACAATGAGCAGTTCTTC. This encodes CASSLAGSTYNEQFF. Complete variable domain (other parts from reference TRBV11-3 and TRBJ2-1): EAGVVQSPRYKIIEKKQPVAFWCNPISGHNTLYWYLQNLGQGPELLIRYENEEAVDDSQLPKDRFSAERLKGVDSTLKIQPAELGDSAVYLCASSLAGSTYNEQFFGPGTRLTVL.

The V and J genes are TRBV5-6 and TRBJ1-1; 7 nucleotides align to TRBD1. CDR1 is SGHDT, CDR2 YYEEEE, per germline. Trimming at V came to 2 bases and at J to 11 bases, leaving 6 bases not matched to a gene. The CDR3 extends over 12 amino acids. CDR3 bases: TGTGCCAGCAGCTTACAGGGGTCTGGGGCTTTCTTT. This sequence encodes CASSLQGSGAFF.

This chain uses TRBV10-1 with TRBJ2-5, with TRBD2 matching over 11 bases. The ends lost 3 bases at V and 5 bases at J; junction bases unmatched: 5. The CDR3 is 15 amino acids. Germline CDR1 WNHNN, CDR2 SYGVQD (reference sequence). Written as DNA, the CDR3 is TGCGCCAGCAGTGATAGGACTAGCGGGCTGGAGACCCAGTACTTC. This encodes CASSDRTSGLETQYF.

The gene calls are TRBV11-2 and TRBJ2-4; 10 nucleotides line up with TRBD1. Germline V gene data show CDR1 as SGHAT and CDR2 as FQNNGV. Unmatched junction bases numbered 14, after V lost 5 bases and J lost 13 bases. This CDR3 is built from 15 residues. The CDR3 is CASSQVRQGASGQYF. DNA for the CDR3: TGTGCCAGCAGCCAGGTTCGACAGGGGGCTTCGGGACAGTACTTC.

The chain joins TRBV7-9 to TRBJ1-2, with D maybe TRBD1 (5 bases). Trimming shortened V by 1 base and J by 8 bases, and 11 bases separated the two germline ends. This CDR3 is built from 13 residues. Per germline, CDR1 SEHNR and CDR2 FQNEAQ (reference sequence). The CDR3 region is CASSLGGVGGYTF. CDR3 DNA sequence: TGTGCCAGCAGCTTAGGGGGGGTGGGCGGCTACACCTTC.